The 21 T cell receptor beta chains reported below all come from one sample, sequenced in a study of beta chain features in type 1 diabetes (dated by TCRdb to the late 2010s). Library method: the immunoSEQ multiplex PCR assay. The entire amount of isolated RNA was reverse transcribed using the High Capacity cDNA Reverse Transcription Kit, so the sequenced TCRB transcripts were expressed ones. The immuneACCESS repertoire file appears here via TCRdb, limited to in-frame rearrangements. These files lack a portion of the clones; in checked studies, under half of the deficit traces to unresolved V genes, and the cause of the others is not known. The sample table records just over 450,000 clones; about 32% of these occur just once. 0.05% to 0.065% of the sample rests with the top ten. The specimen was naive CD4+ T cells from blood. Taken with the paper, the label for cell subset or site translates to: true naive CD4+ T cells. These TCRs come from a man aged 18 to 30 in good health.

This clone turned up a few times. V usage is TRBV25-1 and J usage is TRBJ2-7; 7 nucleotides line up with TRBD1. This CDR3 region has 15 residues. Germline V gene data show CDR1 as MGHDK and CDR2 as SYGVNS. J lost 0 bases, V lost 2 bases, and 4 bases had no gene match. The CDR3 DNA is TGTGCCAGCAGTGAAAAAGGGGACAGCTCCTACGAGCAGTACTTC. Encoded protein: CASSEKGDSSYEQYF.

About this clone itself: The junction shows a germline mismatch at one end, possibly a read error. The J gene is TRBJ2-1, the V gene TRBV9; no reliable D call. The CDR3 is 15 residues long. Germline V gene lookup returns CDR1 SGDLS and CDR2 YYNGEE. CDR3 protein: CASSVMPSTASERFF. The CDR3 DNA reads as TGTGCCAGCAGCGTAATGCCCTCAACAGCGAGTGAGCGGTTCTTC.

The chain uses TRBV7-3 and TRBJ2-3; D not resolved. The CDR3 loop spans 13 amino acids. V lost 4 bases, J lost 2 bases, and 7 bases lay in between. Germline-derived CDR1 and CDR2 are SGHTA and FQGTGA. The CDR3 spells CASSWGNTDTQYF. The DNA for the CDR3 is TGTGCCAGCAGCTGGGGTAACACAGATACGCAGTATTTT.

The chain uses TRBV30 and TRBJ2-1; D possibly corresponds to TRBD1 (6 bases). The CDR3 length is 13 residues. CDR1 and CDR2 from the germline V gene are GTSNPN and SVGIG (reference sequence). The ends were cut back, 4 bases at V and 3 bases at J, with 10 bases in the middle. The CDR3 here is CAWNLDSYNEQFF. In nucleotides, the CDR3 is TGTGCCTGGAATCTGGACAGCTACAATGAGCAGTTCTTC. Based on the CDR3 plus reference TRBV30 and TRBJ2-1, the full variable domain is SQTIHQWPATLVQPVGSPLSLECTVEGTSNPNLYWYRQAAGRGLQLLFYSVGIGQISSEVPQNLSASRPQDRQFILSSKKLLLSDSGFYLCAWNLDSYNEQFFGPGTRLTVL.

The rearrangement uses TRBV7-9 and TRBJ2-1, with 11 positions matching TRBD2. This CDR3 has 14 residues. CDR1 SEHNR and CDR2 FQNEAQ come from the germline V gene (reference sequence). J lost 8 bases, V lost 3 bases, and 3 bases had no gene match. CDR3 DNA sequence: TGTGCCAGCAGCTTTACTAGCGGGAGCTATGAGCAGTTCTTC. It encodes CASSFTSGSYEQFF.

This clone was counted a few times. This chain connects TRBV20-1 to TRBJ2-5; D is unclear. The V end lost 5 bases, the J end lost 5 bases, and 6 bases lay between the germline ends. This CDR3 has 10 residues. The germline V gene has CDR1 DFQATT and CDR2 SNEGSKA (reference sequence). In DNA, the CDR3 is TGCAGTGCTGCCGGGGAGACCCAGTACTTC. It codes for CSAAGETQYF.

Regarding this clone: This same CDR3 is encoded by further DNA sequences in the sample. The chain carries TRBV6-1 and TRBJ2-3; either TRBD1 or TRBD2 may supply D (5 bases each). The CDR3 runs to 13 residues. Trimming removed 6 bases at V and 1 base at J, with 8 bases between. Germline-derived CDR1 and CDR2 are MNHNS and SASEGT. In DNA form, the CDR3 reads TGTGCCAGCAGAGGGACGGGCACAGATACGCAGTATTTT. Translating it yields CASRGTGTDTQYF.

The genes are TRBV30 and TRBJ2-5; no definite D call. CDR1 is GTSNPN, CDR2 SVGIG, per germline (reference sequence). There are 13 residues in the CDR3. V shed 3 bases and J shed 9 bases, with 17 bases lying between them. The CDR3 DNA sequence: TGTGCCTGGAGAGGGTGGGTAACGGAGCCCCAGTACTTC. Encoded protein: CAWRGWVTEPQYF.

CDR3: CASSRETSDTQYF. The CDR3 coding sequence is TGTGCCAGCAGCCGGGAGACCTCAGATACGCAGTATTTT. This chain links TRBV7-3 with TRBJ2-3, with D possibly being TRBD2 (6 bases). CDR3 size: 13 residues. The germline V gene has CDR1 SGHTA and CDR2 FQGTGA. Between the trimmed V and J ends, which lost 5 bases and 4 bases, there was a span of 10 bases. Filled out from reference TRBV7-3 and TRBJ2-3, the complete variable domain reads GAGVSQTPSNKVTEKGKYVELRCDPISGHTALYWYRQSLGQGPEFLIYFQGTGAADDSGLPNDRFFAVRPEGSVSTLKIQRTERGDSAVYLCASSRETSDTQYFGPGTRLTVL.

This clone came up once. The V call is TRBV10-3, the J call TRBJ2-7; D is uncertain. Germline CDR1 and CDR2: ENHRY and SYGVKD. This CDR3 spans 12 amino acids. V was pared by 2 bases and J by 1 base, with 3 bases between. CDR3 DNA sequence: TGTGCCATCAGTGAGGAATCCTACGAGCAGTACTTC. Protein sequence: CAISEESYEQYF.

This rearrangement joins TRBV7-2 to TRBJ1-3; possible D gene TRBD1, 5 bases. Germline V gene sequence: CDR1 SGHTA, CDR2 FQGNSA. Deletions cut 5 bases from V and 0 bases from J, with 11 bases between. The length of the CDR3 is 15 residues. In DNA, the CDR3 is TGTGCCAGCAGCCCTGACAGAGCCTCTGGAAACACCATATATTTT. Translating gives CASSPDRASGNTIYF.

This clone occurred a few times. The chain couples TRBV9 to TRBJ1-2, with D possibly matching TRBD1 (6 bases). CDR3 length: 12 residues. Germline V gene data show CDR1 as SGDLS and CDR2 as YYNGEE. V lost 2 bases, J lost 8 bases, and 10 bases lay in between. CDR3 sequence reads: CASSVQGQGYTF. In DNA, the CDR3 is TGTGCCAGCAGCGTTCAGGGGCAAGGCTACACCTTC.

The chain carries TRBV30 and TRBJ2-2; TRBD2 matches at 9 bases. Unmatched junction bases numbered 8, after V lost 7 bases and J lost 5 bases. This CDR3 region has 14 residues. Germline CDR1 is GTSNPN and CDR2 is SVGIG (reference sequence). The CDR3 here is CALTLAGFTGELFF. CDR3 in DNA: TGTGCCTTAACACTAGCGGGTTTTACCGGGGAGCTGTTTTTT.

V usage is TRBV4-3 and J usage is TRBJ2-3; 7 bases map to TRBD2. Per germline, CDR1 LGHNA and CDR2 YSLEER. CDR3 size: 16 residues. V dropped 0 bases and J dropped 8; count of bases not matched to a gene: 11. DNA of the CDR3: TGCGCCAGCAGCCAAGAATTTGCGGGAGCCCTCAGTACGCAGTATTTT. This gives the protein CASSQEFAGALSTQYF.

The chain joins TRBV29-1 to TRBJ2-3; D tentatively reads TRBD1 or TRBD2 (5 bases each). Germline V gives CDR1 SQVTM, CDR2 ANQGSEA. V was pared by 5 bases and J by 0 bases, with 15 bases between. The length of the CDR3 is 15 residues. CDR3 region: CSVISGAGSTDTQYF. The CDR3 DNA follows: TGCAGCGTTATATCCGGGGCAGGTAGCACAGATACGCAGTATTTT.

This clone has only a few counts. The chain combines TRBV10-3 with TRBJ2-1; D call uncertain. Germline CDR1 is ENHRY and CDR2 is SYGVKD. The CDR3 runs to 13 residues. The V end lost 0 bases, the J end lost 7 bases, and 7 bases lay between the germline ends. CDR3 region: CAISESSSNEQFF. DNA of the CDR3: TGTGCCATCAGTGAGTCTAGCTCTAATGAGCAGTTCTTC.

This chain uses TRBV4-2 with TRBJ2-5; the D is unclear. Trimming cost V 8 bases and J 5 bases, with 15 bases left between them. Germline CDR1 reads LGHNA; CDR2 reads YNFKEQ. The CDR3 has 13 amino acids. CDR3 loop: CASGYGRRETQYF. The CDR3, as DNA: TGTGCCAGCGGCTACGGGCGAAGGGAGACCCAGTACTTC.

The V gene is TRBV6-1, the J gene TRBJ2-4, with 9 bases matching TRBD1. The germline V gene has CDR1 MNHNS and CDR2 SASEGT. V trimming: 5 bases; J trimming: 9 bases; junction bases outside the gene matches: 11. This CDR3 is 15 amino acids long. Written as DNA, the CDR3 is TGTGCCAGCAGTCCCTCCGGGACAGGGCTCTCCATTCAGTACTTC. This translates into CASSPSGTGLSIQYF.

V usage is TRBV30 and J usage is TRBJ2-7, with TRBD1 identical over 9 bases. The CDR3 is 13 amino acids. Trimming took 3 bases from V and 7 from J; bases not matched to a gene: 7. Per the germline V gene, CDR1 is GTSNPN and CDR2 is SVGIG (reference sequence). The CDR3 is CAWSPGQGQEQYF. DNA of the CDR3: TGTGCCTGGAGCCCGGGACAGGGCCAAGAGCAGTACTTC.

This clone was recorded a few times. This sequence joins TRBV29-1 and TRBJ2-3; D ambiguous. V shed 8 bases and J shed 1 base, with 4 bases lying between them. CDR3 length equals 10 residues. Germline CDR1 SQVTM, CDR2 ANQGSEA. CDR3 DNA sequence: TGCAGCCTCCGCACAGATACGCAGTATTTT. Amino acids: CSLRTDTQYF.

In its sample, this clone was seen a few times. The rearrangement links TRBV18 to TRBJ1-5; D might be TRBD1 (6 bases). V lost 5 bases and J lost 4, with 9 bases in between. CDR1 is KGHSH and CDR2 is LQKENI in the germline V gene. The CDR3 extends over 13 amino acids. In nucleotides, the CDR3 is TGTGCCAGCTCAACACAGGGAAATCAGCCCCAGCATTTT. Translated: CASSTQGNQPQHF.